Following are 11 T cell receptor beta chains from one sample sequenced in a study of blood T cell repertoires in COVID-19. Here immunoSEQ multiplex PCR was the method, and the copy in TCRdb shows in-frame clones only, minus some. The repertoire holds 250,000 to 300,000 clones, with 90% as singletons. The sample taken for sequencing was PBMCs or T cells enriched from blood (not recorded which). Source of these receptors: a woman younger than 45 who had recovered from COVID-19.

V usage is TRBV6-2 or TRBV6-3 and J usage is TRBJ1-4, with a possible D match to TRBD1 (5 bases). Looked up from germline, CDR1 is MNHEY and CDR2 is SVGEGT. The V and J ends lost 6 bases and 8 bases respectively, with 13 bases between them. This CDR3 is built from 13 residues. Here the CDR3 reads CASSRTAGEKLFF. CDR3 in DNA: TGTGCCAGCAGCCGTACCGCAGGGGAAAAACTGTTTTTT.

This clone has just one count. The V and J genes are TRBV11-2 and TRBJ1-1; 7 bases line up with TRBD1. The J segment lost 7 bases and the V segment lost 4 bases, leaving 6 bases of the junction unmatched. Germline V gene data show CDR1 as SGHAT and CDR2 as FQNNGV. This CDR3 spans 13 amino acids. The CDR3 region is CASSSTGAYEAFF. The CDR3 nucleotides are TGTGCCAGCAGCTCAACAGGGGCCTATGAAGCTTTCTTT.

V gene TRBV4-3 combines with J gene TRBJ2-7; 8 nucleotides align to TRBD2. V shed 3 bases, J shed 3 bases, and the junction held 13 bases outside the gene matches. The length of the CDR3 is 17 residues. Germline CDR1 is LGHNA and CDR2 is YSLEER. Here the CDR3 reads CASSHWEPGLVSYEQYF. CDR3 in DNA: TGCGCCAGCAGCCACTGGGAACCGGGACTAGTAAGCTACGAGCAGTACTTC.

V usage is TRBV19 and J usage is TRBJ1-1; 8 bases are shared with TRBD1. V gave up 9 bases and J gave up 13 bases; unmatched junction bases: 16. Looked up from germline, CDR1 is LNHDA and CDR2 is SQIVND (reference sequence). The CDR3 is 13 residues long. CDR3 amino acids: CASFPPGTGQGFF. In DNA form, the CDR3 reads TGTGCCAGCTTTCCCCCCGGGACAGGCCAAGGTTTCTTT.

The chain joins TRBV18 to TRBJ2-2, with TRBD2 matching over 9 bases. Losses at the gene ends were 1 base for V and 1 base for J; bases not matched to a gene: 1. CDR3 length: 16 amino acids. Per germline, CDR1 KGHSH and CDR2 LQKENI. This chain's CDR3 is CASSPQTSGNTGELFF. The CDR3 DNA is TGTGCCAGCTCACCACAGACTAGCGGGAACACCGGGGAGCTGTTTTTT.

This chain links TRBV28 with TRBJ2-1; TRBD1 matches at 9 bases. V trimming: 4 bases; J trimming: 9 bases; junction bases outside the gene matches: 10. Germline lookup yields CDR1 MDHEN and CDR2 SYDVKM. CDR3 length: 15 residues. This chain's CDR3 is CASSSPGQGLSEQFF. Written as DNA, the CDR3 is TGTGCCAGCAGTTCGCCGGGACAGGGTTTGAGTGAGCAGTTCTTC.

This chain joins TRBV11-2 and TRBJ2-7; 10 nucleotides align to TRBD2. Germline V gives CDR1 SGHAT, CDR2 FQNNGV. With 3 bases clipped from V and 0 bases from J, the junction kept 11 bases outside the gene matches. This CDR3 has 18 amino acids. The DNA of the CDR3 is TGTGCCAGCAGCTTTTTCCCCCTAGCGGGAGCTTCCTCCTACGAGCAGTACTTC. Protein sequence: CASSFFPLAGASSYEQYF.

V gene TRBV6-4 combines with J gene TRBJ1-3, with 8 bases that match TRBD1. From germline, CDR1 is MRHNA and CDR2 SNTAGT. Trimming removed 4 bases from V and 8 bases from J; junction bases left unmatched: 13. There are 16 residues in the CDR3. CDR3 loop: CASSALSRTGTDTIYF. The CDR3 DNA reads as TGTGCCAGCAGTGCTCTTTCGCGGACAGGGACTGACACCATATATTTT.

The CDR3 DNA reads TGCGCCAGCAGCCAAGAGCGCCAGGGGTGGACCGGGGAGCTGTTTTTT. This gives the protein CASSQERQGWTGELFF. The chain has TRBV4-3 and TRBJ2-2; D may be TRBD1 (6 bases). The V and J ends lost 0 bases and 5 bases respectively, with 13 bases between them. Germline CDR1 reads LGHNA; CDR2 reads YSLEER. This CDR3 is 16 amino acids long.

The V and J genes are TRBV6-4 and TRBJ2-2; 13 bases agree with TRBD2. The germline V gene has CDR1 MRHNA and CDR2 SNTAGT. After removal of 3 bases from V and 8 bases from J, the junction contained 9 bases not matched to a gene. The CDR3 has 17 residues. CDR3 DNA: TGTGCCAGCAGTGAAACCGGACTAGCGGGAGATTTTGGGGAGCTGTTTTTT. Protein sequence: CASSETGLAGDFGELFF.

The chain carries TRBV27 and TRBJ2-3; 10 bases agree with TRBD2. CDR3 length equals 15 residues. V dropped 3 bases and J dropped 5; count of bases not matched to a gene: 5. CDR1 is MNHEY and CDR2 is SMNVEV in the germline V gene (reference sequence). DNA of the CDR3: TGTGCCAGCAGTTTTACTAGCGGGAAGGTAGATACGCAGTATTTT. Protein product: CASSFTSGKVDTQYF.